The clone carrying this T cell receptor beta chain was recorded at least ten times. The CDR3 totals 14 residues. CDR1 is DFQATT, CDR2 SNEGSKA, per germline (reference sequence). The data are from a study of breast tumors, draining lymph nodes, adjacent tissues. TCRdb ran MiXCR on the multiplex PCR reads and lists one entry per CDR3 protein. The sample has 200,000 to 300,000 distinct CDR3 sequences, 30% to 35% seen once; the top ten hold about 1.2%. Samples came from axillary lymph nodes draining the breast cancer. This clonotype originated in a female donor with breast cancer. Some clones in this sample may be carry-over from other donors' samples. V usage is TRBV20-1 and J usage is TRBJ1-5, with a weak D call TRBD1 (6 bases). Sequencing input: axillary lymph node tissue. The CDR3: CREQAGGDNQPQHF. The CDR3 coding sequence is TGCAGGGAACAAGCGGGGGGCGACAATCAGCCCCAGCATTTT.